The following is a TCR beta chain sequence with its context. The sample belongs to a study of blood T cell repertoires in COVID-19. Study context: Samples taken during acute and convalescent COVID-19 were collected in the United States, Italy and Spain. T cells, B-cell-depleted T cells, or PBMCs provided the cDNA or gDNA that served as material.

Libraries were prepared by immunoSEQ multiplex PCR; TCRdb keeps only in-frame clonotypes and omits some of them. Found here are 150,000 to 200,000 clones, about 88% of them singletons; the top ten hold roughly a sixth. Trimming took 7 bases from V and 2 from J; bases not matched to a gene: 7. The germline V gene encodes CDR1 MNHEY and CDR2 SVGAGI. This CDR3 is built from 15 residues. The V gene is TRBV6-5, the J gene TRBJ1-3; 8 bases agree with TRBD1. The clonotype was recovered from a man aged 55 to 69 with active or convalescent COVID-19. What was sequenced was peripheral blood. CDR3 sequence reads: CASNDPGQAGNTIYF. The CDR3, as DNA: TGTGCCAGCAACGATCCGGGACAGGCTGGAAACACCATATATTTT.